This TCR beta chain was captured by sequencing in a study of regulatory T cells in long-lasting Graves disease (dated by TCRdb to 2020 to 2022). Study-wide context: To count as having persistent Graves' disease, a patient had to have received antithyroid drug treatment for over 5 years with TSH receptor autoantibodies remaining persistently positive. Peripheral blood TCR sequencing and RNA sequencing compared persistent Graves' disease patients with newly diagnosed Graves' disease patients. The study was registered as a clinical trial and conducted in China. TCR sequencing covered around 13 persistent and about 20 newly diagnosed Graves' disease patients, 33 samples in total. In the clinical cohort, patients with persistent Graves' disease had used antithyroid drugs for an average of about 10 years.

From a lookup of the germline V gene, CDR1 and CDR2 are SGDLS and YYNGEE. Including the terminal cysteine and phenylalanine, the CDR3 comprises 15 residues. The DNA shown is the 45-base CDR3, in frame from base 1. V is cut back by 3 bases and J by 7 bases, with 9 bases in the junction unmatched. The library was built by means of multiplex PCR. The listed sequencing device is Illumina HiSeq 4000. CDR3 regions were amplified by Arm-PCR with iRepertoire HTBI primers to construct TCR beta libraries. Before sequencing, the PCR products underwent gel purification. As for how the authors treated the data: Gene usage analysis of CDR3 amino acid clonotypes used the roughly 60 TRBV and more than 13 TRBJ segments found across samples. COPE and FqMerger were used to merge filtered high-quality paired reads into contigs. BLAST was used to align contigs to IMGT TRBV, TRBD and TRBJ reference genes, and CDR3 was defined according to IMGT. Any clonotype with a frequency above 0.1% was classified as a highly expanded clone. Shannon entropy served as the measure of repertoire diversity, while the Gini coefficient captured V-J evenness. A clonotype found in more than one individual was treated as public. TCRdb reworked the public reads: Q25 trimming with fastp, MiXCR clone assembly, productive beta chains retained. Every CDR3 protein is listed once, alongside the most common genes and DNA of its rows. The V and J calls were determined by TCRdb, not by the authors. This sample gives under 450,000 distinct CDR3 sequences in total; less than 25% of them show up just once. The ten largest clones represent approximately 28% of the sample.

As concerns this clonotype: Its antigen is not yet known. No quality values exist for individual bases; no much larger clone is one base distant.

The time point label, as the study defines it: persistent/refractory GD, antithyroid drugs over 5 years with positive TRAb. For both TCR sequencing and RNA sequencing, RNA was extracted from PBMCs using TRIzol. The diagnosis of Graves' disease was made according to American Thyroid Association guidelines. Patients for the study were recruited at an endocrinology department in Xi'an, China. Each patient gave approximately 10 milliliters of peripheral blood, collected in an EDTA anticoagulant tube. Ficoll Paque Plus density gradient separation was used to isolate PBMCs, and no additional T cell sorting was done. An Agilent 2100 Bioanalyzer and agarose gel were used to check RNA quality, and a NanoDrop 2000 was used to measure RNA concentration. Broader findings and caveats from the paper: The authors acknowledged the small sample size as a limitation that may reduce accuracy. TRBV28, TRBJ1-2 and TRBJ2-5 were preferentially used in persistent disease, while TRBV20-1 and TRBJ2-1 were favored in newly diagnosed disease. Only the TCR beta chain was sequenced and analyzed. Persistent patients shared more public clonotypes among themselves (more than 2,500) than newly diagnosed patients did (approximately 900). Compared with newly diagnosed patients, patients with persistent Graves' disease had lower TCR Shannon entropy and fewer highly expanded clones, which suggests clonal expansion. The study examined only peripheral blood because the primary lesion, thyroid tissue, could not be accessed.

This clonotype was obtained from a female donor with Graves disease. The chain links TRBV9 with TRBJ1-4, and TRBD1 matches 7 of the central bases. This sample comprised peripheral blood mononuclear cells (PBMCs), obtained when the disease was refractory, from a patient treated with antithyroid drugs. The CDR3 has the sequence CASSDGGRGTEKLFF. The DNA reads as follows: TGTGCCAGCAGCGACGGGGGCAGGGGGACTGAAAAACTGTTTTTT.